This TCR beta chain came from a study of immune heterogeneity within non-small cell lung tumors. Overall study results and limits: Local tumor mutational burden correlated moderately but significantly with local T-cell clonality (R 0.3 to 0.4).

TCR beta CDR3 was amplified by multiplex PCR using 32 V and 13 J primers. TCRdb redid the calling of the multiplex PCR reads with MiXCR, one entry per CDR3 protein. Of about 21,000 distinct CDR3 sequences in the sample, around 30% are singletons; the top ten hold roughly 4.4%. CDR1 and CDR2 (germline): MNHEY, SVGAGI. This CDR3 contains 16 residues. V lost 0 bases to trimming and J lost 8 bases; unmatched junction nucleotides: 11. Template input, which was bulk tumor genomic DNA, totaled 450 to 600 ng per sample. Every primary tumor yielded several biopsies, spaced far apart, that were taken during surgery. With untreated, newly diagnosed non-small cell lung cancer, the patients went on to undergo curative surgery. Points on this clonotype: What it binds is not known. Being one base from a much bigger clone, this may be a read error.

The clonotype originates from a man between 40 and 49 years old with non-small cell lung cancer. What was sequenced was lung tumor tissue. V and J are TRBV6-5 and TRBJ1-2, with 8 positions matching TRBD1. The CDR3 DNA reads TGTGCCAGCAGTTACTCCGGTGGGCAGGGGGCTAGCGGCTACACCTTC. Its protein product is CASSYSGGQGASGYTF.